One and the same sample provided the 5 T cell receptor beta chains below, sequenced in a study of glioma-infiltrating T cells. TCR alpha and beta CDR3 regions were amplified from RNA using iRepertoire nested multiplex PCR. TCRdb redid the calling of the multiplex PCR reads with MiXCR, one entry per CDR3 protein. Of roughly 40,000 distinct CDR3 sequences listed, about a fifth are singletons. Sequenced sample: glioma tissue, nonneoplastic brain tissue, or PBMCs (not recorded which). Receptors originate from a human donor with low-grade glioma or glioblastoma, undergoing nonglioma brain surgery, or in good health (not recorded which).

Many counts were recorded for this clonotype. V gene TRBV6-1 combines with J gene TRBJ2-7; D is possibly TRBD2 (5 bases). The germline CDR1 and CDR2 sequences are MNHNS and SASEGT. The V and J ends lost 1 base and 7 bases respectively, with 14 bases between them. The CDR3 totals 14 residues. This chain's CDR3 is CASSEVWYPGEQYF. The CDR3 DNA is TGTGCCAGCAGTGAAGTCTGGTATCCGGGGGAGCAGTACTTC.

This clonotype occurred many times. The chain carries TRBV6-1 and TRBJ2-7; 9 bases align to TRBD1. The CDR3 consists of 14 residues. The V segment lost 6 bases and the J segment 4 bases; nucleotides outside the gene matches: 7. Germline assignment: CDR1 MNHNS and CDR2 SASEGT. The CDR3 sequence: CASSERDRVYEQYF. The CDR3 region has the DNA TGTGCCAGCAGCGAACGGGACAGGGTTTACGAGCAGTACTTC.

A remark on this clonotype: One end of the junction fails to match germline, which may point to a read error. For the CDR3, the DNA is TGTGCCAGAAGTATCAGCGGGGCGCCAGAGACCCAGTACTTC. Protein sequence: CARSISGAPETQYF. This chain connects TRBV19 to TRBJ2-5; 7 bases match TRBD2. CDR3 length: 14 amino acids. The V gene's germline CDR1 is LNHDA and CDR2 SQIVND (reference sequence).

This clonotype is labeled medium-sized (0.01 to 0.1%). This chain links TRBV6-6 with TRBJ2-1; 8 nucleotides match TRBD2. The junction had 12 bases not matched to a gene; V was cut back by 2 bases and J by 9 bases. The CDR3 has 16 amino acids. CDR1 MNHNY and CDR2 SVGAGI come from the germline V gene (reference sequence). The CDR3 sequence: CASSYQVGAGAGEQFF. The CDR3 DNA sequence: TGTGCCAGCAGTTACCAGGTGGGAGCGGGAGCTGGTGAGCAGTTCTTC.

Note on this clonotype: A single base separates this from a much larger clone, so it may be a read error. The missing conserved phenylalanine or tryptophan at the end of this CDR3 makes a read error likely. The chain links TRBV12-3 or TRBV12-4 to TRBJ1-2, with a possible D match to TRBD1 (5 bases). Trimming shortened V by 5 bases and J by 5 bases, and 15 bases separated the two germline ends. The CDR3 spans 14 residues. DNA of the CDR3: TGTGCCAGCAGTCTCTCCGGGGCCCTATATGGCTACACCCTC. As protein: CASSLSGALYGYTL.